The entry below gives a single T cell receptor (beta chain) sequence along with its context. This record belongs to a study of graft-versus-host responses after intestinal transplantation. On the study more broadly: Multivisceral, liver-intestinal, or isolated intestinal grafts went to recipients. Every recipient had anti-thymocyte globulin induction and three to four years of tacrolimus plus steroids.

This CDR3 has 15 residues. Germline loops: CDR1 SEHNR, CDR2 FQNEAQ (reference sequence). Trimming took 5 bases from V and 5 from J; bases not matched to a gene: 10. Clones were read by immunoSEQ multiplex PCR, and TCRdb kept only the in-frame ones, dropping some. The table has just over 20,000 clones, 85% to 90% seen once. The sequenced sample was PBMCs, obtained 65 to 70 days after intestinal transplantation. This TCR was recovered from a human patient who received an intestinal transplant, so some T cells may come from the graft donor. The chain joins TRBV7-9 to TRBJ2-3, with TRBD2 matching 7 bases. The CDR3 here is CASSAVTGGRDTQYF. Written as DNA, the CDR3 is TGTGCCAGCAGCGCAGTTACGGGGGGACGAGATACGCAGTATTTT.